These 11 T cell receptor beta chains were sequenced from one sample in a study of cytomegalovirus exposure and HLA in healthy donors. The PCR ran on 60 Vbeta and 13 Jbeta primers. The protocol was immunoSEQ multiplex PCR, while the TCRdb copy is restricted to in-frame clones and leaves out a portion. Of about 140,000 clones in the sample, roughly a tenth were seen once. Sequencing was performed on PBMCs. These receptors were collected from a male donor in good health and CMV-seronegative.

The chain joins TRBV27 to TRBJ2-1, with a tentative D call TRBD1 (6 bases). Germline values: CDR1 MNHEY, CDR2 SMNVEV (reference sequence). CDR3 size: 15 residues. Trimming pared 3 bases from V and 2 bases from J, leaving 11 bases between. The CDR3 region is CASSFQGTPYNEQFF. CDR3 bases: TGTGCCAGCAGTTTCCAGGGGACGCCCTACAATGAGCAGTTCTTC.

This clone was seen only a few times. The V gene is TRBV19, the J gene TRBJ2-7; 8 bases fit TRBD1. With V trimmed by 5 bases and J by 6 bases, 15 bases remained unmatched. This CDR3 is built from 16 residues. Germline lookup yields CDR1 LNHDA and CDR2 SQIVND (reference sequence). The CDR3 DNA reads TGTGCCAGTAGTGCTCAGGGGGCCCTGTCCAGCGCCGAGCAGTACTTC. This encodes CASSAQGALSSAEQYF. The full variable domain, with the rest looked up from reference TRBV19 and TRBJ2-7, is DGGITQSPKYLFRKEGQNVTLSCEQNLNHDAMYWYRQDPGQGLRLIYYSQIVNDFQKGDIAEGYSVSREKKESFPLTVTSAQKNPTAFYLCASSAQGALSSAEQYFGPGTRLTVT.

J is TRBJ1-3 and V is TRBV18; D uncertain. The V gene's germline CDR1 is KGHSH and CDR2 LQKENI. V lost 3 bases and J lost 1, with 10 bases in between. The CDR3 contains 15 residues. DNA for the CDR3: TGTGCCAGCTCACCTGGGCCAGTTTCTGGAAACACCATATATTTT. It codes for CASSPGPVSGNTIYF.

V and J are TRBV10-3 and TRBJ2-7; 7 bases map to TRBD1. The V gene end was trimmed by 0 bases and the J gene end by 2 bases; junction bases not matched to a gene: 1. The CDR3 length is 14 residues. Germline-derived CDR1 and CDR2 are ENHRY and SYGVKD. The CDR3 is CAISESQGPYEQYF. CDR3 bases: TGTGCCATCAGTGAGTCACAGGGGCCCTACGAGCAGTACTTC.

The chain is built from TRBV19 and TRBJ1-2, with TRBD1 identical over 7 bases. This CDR3 has 14 amino acids. The V gene end was trimmed by 6 bases and the J gene end by 8 bases; junction bases not matched to a gene: 12. Looked up from germline, CDR1 is LNHDA and CDR2 is SQIVND (reference sequence). CDR3: CASRSTDRINGYTF. The CDR3, as DNA: TGTGCCAGTAGGTCTACGGACAGGATTAACGGCTACACCTTC.

This clone was detected a few times. The rearrangement links TRBV4-2 to TRBJ2-4; D not certain. Germline values: CDR1 LGHNA, CDR2 YNFKEQ. This CDR3 is 13 amino acids long. Trimming stripped 0 bases from V and 3 bases from J, with 3 bases between. In DNA form, the CDR3 reads TGTGCCAGCAGCCAAGATATCAAAAACATTCAGTACTTC. This codes for CASSQDIKNIQYF.

The rearrangement uses TRBV6-5 and TRBJ2-1; a possible D gene is TRBD1 (6 bases). Germline loops: CDR1 MNHEY, CDR2 SVGAGI. V gave up 2 bases and J gave up 4 bases, with 12 bases separating them. This CDR3 is 15 amino acids long. The CDR3 region has the DNA TGTGCCAGCAGTTACGGGGGCGGGCCATACAATGAGCAGTTCTTC. Residues: CASSYGGGPYNEQFF.

The CDR3 spells CASSQVGTGGGQPQHF. Here the CDR3 DNA reads TGCGCCAGCAGCCAAGTGGGGACAGGGGGTGGTCAGCCCCAGCATTTT. The gene calls are TRBV4-1 and TRBJ1-5, with 11 bases matching TRBD1. The CDR3 contains 16 residues. Germline trimming cut 1 base from V and 6 bases from J; bases unmatched to any gene: 5. CDR1 is MGHRA, CDR2 YSYEKL, per germline.

This clone was counted only a few times. V is TRBV28 and J is TRBJ1-2; D is perhaps TRBD1 (5 bases). From germline, CDR1 is MDHEN and CDR2 SYDVKM. This CDR3 spans 15 amino acids. V lost 7 bases to trimming and J lost 1 base, with 16 bases between them. This chain's CDR3 is CASTFGGMNNYGYTF. The CDR3 DNA sequence: TGTGCCAGCACCTTCGGGGGGATGAATAACTATGGCTACACCTTC.

The table lists this clone with a few counts. The chain couples TRBV19 to TRBJ2-3, with 9 bases aligning to TRBD1. The V gene end was trimmed by 9 bases and the J gene end by 5 bases; junction bases not matched to a gene: 12. The CDR3 totals 15 residues. Germline CDR1 and CDR2: LNHDA and SQIVND (reference sequence). Here the CDR3 DNA reads TGTGCCAGCCGTATGGGACAGGGTGTAATAGATACGCAGTATTTT. This codes for CASRMGQGVIDTQYF.

V gene TRBV27 combines with J gene TRBJ2-7; a weak D match, TRBD1 (5 bases). V lost 5 bases to trimming and J lost 5 bases, with 19 bases between them. Looked up from germline, CDR1 is MNHEY and CDR2 is SMNVEV (reference sequence). This CDR3 has 15 amino acids. CDR3 sequence: CASSPLGLGLNEQYF. The CDR3 bases are TGTGCCAGCAGTCCACTGGGTTTGGGGCTCAACGAGCAGTACTTC.